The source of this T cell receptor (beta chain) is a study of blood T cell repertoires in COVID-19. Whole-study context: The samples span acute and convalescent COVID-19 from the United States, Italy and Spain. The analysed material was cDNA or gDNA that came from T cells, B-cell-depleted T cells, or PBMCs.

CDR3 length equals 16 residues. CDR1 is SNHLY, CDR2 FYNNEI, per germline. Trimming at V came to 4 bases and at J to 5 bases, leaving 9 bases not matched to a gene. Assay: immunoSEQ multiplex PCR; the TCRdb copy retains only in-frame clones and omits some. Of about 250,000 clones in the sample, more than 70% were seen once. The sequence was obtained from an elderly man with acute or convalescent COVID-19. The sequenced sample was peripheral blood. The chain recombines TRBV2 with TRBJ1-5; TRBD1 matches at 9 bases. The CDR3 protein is CASSGSLGQGYQPQHF. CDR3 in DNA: TGTGCCAGCAGTGGATCGCTAGGACAGGGGTATCAGCCCCAGCATTTT.